This entry lists 27 T cell receptor beta chains sequenced from one sample in a study of cytomegalovirus exposure and HLA in healthy donors. Assay: immunoSEQ multiplex PCR; the TCRdb copy retains only in-frame clones and omits some. The sample contains under 200,000 clones, roughly 89% of which appear only once. Input material: PBMCs. The receptors come from a woman between 18 and 29 years old in good health and CMV-seropositive.

V gene TRBV29-1 combines with J gene TRBJ1-1, with D unclear. V shed 4 bases and J shed 4 bases, with 16 bases lying between them. Germline CDR1 reads SQVTM; CDR2 reads ANQGSEA. The CDR3 consists of 14 residues. The DNA for the CDR3 is TGCAGCGTTGCCCTAGGTGGATTTGGCACTGAAGCTTTCTTT. Residues: CSVALGGFGTEAFF.

The V call is TRBV30, the J call TRBJ2-5; D possibly corresponds to TRBD2 (6 bases). CDR3 length equals 14 residues. Germline CDR1 reads GTSNPN; CDR2 reads SVGIG (reference sequence). The V end lost 0 bases, the J end lost 3 bases, and 11 bases lay between the germline ends. CDR3 sequence reads: CAWSVRGGEETQYF. DNA of the CDR3: TGTGCCTGGAGTGTTAGGGGCGGGGAAGAGACCCAGTACTTC.

V and J are TRBV4-1 and TRBJ2-4; D remains ambiguous. Germline V CDR1 and CDR2: MGHRA, YSYEKL. This CDR3 has 15 residues. The V and J ends lost 5 bases and 8 bases respectively, with 19 bases between them. This CDR3 reads CASSFKSILEDIQYF. The CDR3 DNA sequence: TGCGCCAGCAGCTTCAAATCCATCCTAGAGGACATTCAGTACTTC.

The chain couples TRBV29-1 to TRBJ2-7, with 7 nucleotides matching TRBD1. The CDR3 is 13 amino acids. The trim removed 5 bases at V and 5 bases at J, leaving 9 bases unmatched. Germline CDR1 is SQVTM and CDR2 is ANQGSEA. Here the CDR3 reads CSVSAMTGNEQYF. CDR3 sequence (DNA): TGCAGCGTTTCCGCGATGACAGGGAACGAGCAGTACTTC.

This rearrangement joins TRBV7-2 to TRBJ2-3; D remains ambiguous. The CDR3 has 14 residues. CDR1 SGHTA and CDR2 FQGNSA come from the germline V gene. The V end lost 6 bases, the J end lost 2 bases, and 12 bases lay between the germline ends. The CDR3: CASSRSADTDTQYF. The CDR3 nucleotides are TGTGCCAGCAGTCGCTCCGCGGACACAGATACGCAGTATTTT.

The rearrangement joins TRBV6-1 to TRBJ1-1; D is unclear. The CDR3 extends over 13 amino acids. Trimming pared 7 bases from V and 2 bases from J, leaving 11 bases between. Germline values: CDR1 MNHNS, CDR2 SASEGT. This CDR3 is CASKRLLNTEAFF. For the CDR3, the DNA is TGTGCCAGCAAAAGACTTCTCAACACTGAAGCTTTCTTT.

The J gene is TRBJ2-7, the V gene TRBV4-1; 13 positions match TRBD2. V was pared by 8 bases and J by 3 bases, with 4 bases of the junction left unmatched. The CDR3 consists of 14 residues. Germline-derived CDR1 and CDR2 are MGHRA and YSYEKL. In nucleotides, the CDR3 is TGCGCCAGCGGGAGGACTAGCGGGAGCTACGAGCAGTACTTC. Its translation: CASGRTSGSYEQYF.

The sample holds a few counts of this clone. V is TRBV5-1 and J is TRBJ1-1, with a weak D call TRBD1 (6 bases). CDR1 SGHRS and CDR2 YFSETQ come from the germline V gene. V shed 7 bases and J shed 5 bases, with 15 bases lying between them. The CDR3 is 13 residues long. Written as DNA, the CDR3 is TGCGCCAGCTCTCCCACAGGGAGTACTGAAGCTTTCTTT. Protein: CASSPTGSTEAFF.

This clone was detected once. V usage is TRBV18 and J usage is TRBJ1-2; no definite D call. The V and J ends lost 4 bases and 5 bases respectively, with 11 bases between them. This CDR3 has 13 residues. Germline V gene data show CDR1 as KGHSH and CDR2 as LQKENI. The DNA of the CDR3 is TGTGCCAGCTCACTCTTACCTACTTATGGCTACACCTTC. This sequence encodes CASSLLPTYGYTF.

The chain has TRBV30 and TRBJ1-5; D remains unclear. Trimming stripped 1 base from V and 1 base from J, with 11 bases between. CDR3 length: 15 residues. Germline values: CDR1 GTSNPN, CDR2 SVGIG (reference sequence). The CDR3 region has the DNA TGTGCCTGGAGTGCCCGGGCGGGAAGCAATCAGCCCCAGCATTTT. It specifies CAWSARAGSNQPQHF.

The CDR3 is CASSRGGLSYEQYF. CDR3 bases: TGTGCCAGCAGCCGAGGAGGGCTTTCCTACGAGCAGTACTTC. This chain connects TRBV7-2 to TRBJ2-7; tentative D call: TRBD2 (6 bases). Germline V gene lookup returns CDR1 SGHTA and CDR2 FQGNSA. V was pared by 5 bases and J by 1 base, with 12 bases between. There are 14 residues in the CDR3.

The chain has TRBV19 and TRBJ1-1; 8 nucleotides match TRBD1. V dropped 5 bases and J dropped 7; count of bases not matched to a gene: 6. Germline V gene lookup returns CDR1 LNHDA and CDR2 SQIVND (reference sequence). The CDR3 extends over 13 amino acids. The CDR3 loop is CASSARQGLEAFF. Written as DNA, the CDR3 is TGTGCCAGTAGTGCCAGACAGGGGCTTGAAGCTTTCTTT.

The J gene is TRBJ2-1, the V gene TRBV6-1, with D tentatively TRBD1 (5 bases). This CDR3 region has 16 residues. Germline assignment: CDR1 MNHNS and CDR2 SASEGT. V was pared by 1 base and J by 3 bases, with 13 bases between. CDR3 in DNA: TGTGCCAGCAGTGAAGAAGGGGTCCACCTCTACAATGAGCAGTTCTTC. Residues: CASSEEGVHLYNEQFF.

The chain's CDR3 is CASSLTGTAYEQYF. The CDR3 DNA reads as TGCGCCAGCAGCTTGACCGGGACAGCCTACGAGCAGTACTTC. This chain uses TRBV5-1 with TRBJ2-7, with 7 positions matching TRBD1. The junction had 3 bases not matched to a gene; V was cut back by 1 base and J by 2 bases. Germline V gene sequence: CDR1 SGHRS, CDR2 YFSETQ. The CDR3 runs to 14 residues.

This clone was found a few times. V and J are TRBV2 and TRBJ2-7; TRBD1 matches 7 bases. The ends lost 7 bases at V and 4 bases at J; junction bases unmatched: 10. CDR1 is SNHLY and CDR2 is FYNNEI in the germline V gene. The CDR3 is 14 amino acids. CDR3 nucleotides: TGTGCCAGCACCCGACAGGGCTCCCTATACGAGCAGTACTTC. Protein: CASTRQGSLYEQYF.

The chain joins TRBV6-5 to TRBJ1-4, with 7 bases that match TRBD1. This CDR3 is built from 15 residues. From germline, CDR1 is MNHEY and CDR2 SVGAGI. V shed 5 bases and J 4 bases; nucleotides not matched to a gene: 7. Here the CDR3 reads CASSLSGTVNEKLFF. Written as DNA, the CDR3 is TGTGCCAGCAGTCTGTCCGGGACAGTTAATGAAAAACTGTTTTTT.

The genes are TRBV13 and TRBJ2-3; 8 bases match TRBD1. The CDR3 is 16 amino acids. The V and J ends lost 5 bases and 1 base, in that order; junction bases with no gene match: 8. The germline V gene encodes CDR1 PRHDT and CDR2 FYEKMQ (reference sequence). This CDR3 is CASSPTTGAGTDTQYF. The DNA for the CDR3 is TGTGCCAGCAGCCCAACGACAGGGGCCGGCACAGATACGCAGTATTTT.

The J gene is TRBJ2-7, the V gene TRBV4-2, with TRBD2 as a possible D gene (6 bases). V gave up 2 bases and J gave up 4 bases, with 12 bases separating them. CDR1 is LGHNA, CDR2 YNFKEQ, per germline. The CDR3 covers 14 residues. For the CDR3, the DNA is TGTGCCAGCAGCCAATACGGGAGTGAATACGAGCAGTACTTC. Protein product: CASSQYGSEYEQYF.

The chain carries TRBV7-9 and TRBJ2-6, with no clear D. V was shortened by 11 bases and J by 0 bases, with 14 bases between the two germline ends. Germline V gene sequence: CDR1 SEHNR, CDR2 FQNEAQ (reference sequence). The CDR3 covers 15 residues. The CDR3 sequence is CASASAYSGANVLTF. For the CDR3, the DNA is TGTGCCTCCGCGAGTGCGTACTCTGGGGCCAACGTCCTGACTTTC. The whole variable domain, remainder taken from reference TRBV7-9 and TRBJ2-6, is DTGVSQNPRHKITKRGQNVTFRCDPISEHNRLYWYRQTLGQGPEFLTYFQNEAQLEKSRLLSDRFSAERPKGSFSTLEIQRTEQGDSAMYLCASASAYSGANVLTFGAGSRLTVL.

This chain uses TRBV9 with TRBJ2-7, with D hard to call. This CDR3 contains 11 residues. V was cut by 7 bases and J by 0 bases, with 5 bases left in between. Germline V lookup: CDR1 SGDLS, CDR2 YYNGEE. CDR3 residues: CASGSSYEQYF. The CDR3 DNA reads TGTGCCAGCGGCTCCTCCTACGAGCAGTACTTC. The full variable domain, completed using reference TRBV9 and TRBJ2-7, is DSGVTQTPKHLITATGQRVTLRCSPRSGDLSVYWYQQSLDQGLQFLIQYYNGEERAKGNILERFSAQQFPDLHSELNLSSLELGDSALYFCASGSSYEQYFGPGTRLTVT.

V gene TRBV9 combines with J gene TRBJ2-5; TRBD1 agrees at 7 bases. Trimming removed 4 bases from V and 5 bases from J; junction bases left unmatched: 8. Germline loops: CDR1 SGDLS, CDR2 YYNGEE. The CDR3 sequence is 14 residues long. The CDR3 region is CASSMRQGGETQYF. In nucleotides, the CDR3 is TGTGCCAGCAGCATGCGACAGGGTGGGGAGACCCAGTACTTC.

This rearrangement joins TRBV4-1 to TRBJ2-5, with 8 bases lining up with TRBD2. The CDR3 runs 15 residues. CDR1 and CDR2 from the germline V gene are MGHRA and YSYEKL. V was clipped by 2 bases and J by 1 base; unmatched bases: 3. CDR3 protein: CASSQREGPQETQYF. The CDR3 DNA reads as TGCGCCAGCAGCCAACGGGAGGGACCCCAAGAGACCCAGTACTTC.

The gene calls are TRBV20-1 and TRBJ2-7; D remains ambiguous. The CDR3 contains 11 residues. V lost 1 base and J 6 bases, leaving 7 bases between the germline ends. In germline, CDR1 is DFQATT, CDR2 SNEGSKA (reference sequence). The CDR3 is CSARGLSEQYF. The CDR3 DNA sequence: TGCAGTGCTAGAGGCCTAAGCGAGCAGTACTTC.

The chain links TRBV5-1 to TRBJ1-5; D gene ambiguous. V gave up 2 bases and J gave up 5 bases, with 8 bases separating them. The CDR3 contains 13 residues. Germline V gene data show CDR1 as SGHRS and CDR2 as YFSETQ. CDR3 in amino acids: CASSLDGHQPQHF. CDR3 DNA sequence: TGCGCCAGCAGCTTAGATGGCCATCAGCCCCAGCATTTT.

This clone is a singleton in its sample. This chain connects TRBV9 to TRBJ1-1; the D is unclear. Deletions cut 0 bases from V and 2 bases from J, with 20 bases between. The CDR3 is 18 residues long. Germline V lookup: CDR1 SGDLS, CDR2 YYNGEE. The CDR3: CASSVDPRAGPINTEAFF. For the CDR3, the DNA is TGTGCCAGCAGCGTAGACCCGAGGGCCGGACCGATAAACACTGAAGCTTTCTTT.

This clone was seen once. This chain uses TRBV25-1 with TRBJ1-1; D is perhaps TRBD1 (6 bases). Germline V lookup: CDR1 MGHDK, CDR2 SYGVNS. The CDR3 has 14 amino acids. Trimming removed 3 bases at V and 6 bases at J, with 14 bases between. The CDR3 loop reads CASSEGGAKPEAFF. The CDR3 DNA reads as TGTGCCAGCAGTGAGGGGGGGGCGAAGCCTGAAGCTTTCTTT.

The rearrangement uses TRBV10-2 and TRBJ1-1; TRBD1 might be the D (5 bases). With 6 bases removed from V and 1 base from J, the gap between germline ends came to 18 bases. CDR1 is WSHSY and CDR2 is SAAADI in the germline V gene. The CDR3 consists of 16 residues. The CDR3 bases are TGCGCCAGCAGAAAACCACGACAGATCGGGAACACTGAAGCTTTCTTT. Its translation is CASRKPRQIGNTEAFF.